A single sample is the source of the 20 T cell receptor beta chains below, sequenced in a study of T cell repertoires in cytomegalovirus infection. TCRdb reprocessed the reads with MiXCR, giving one entry per CDR3 protein. This sample carries 600,000 to 800,000 distinct CDR3 sequences, 24% of them seen once, and the ten largest clones take around 8%. Sample: CD8+ T cells from PBMCs. The origin of the receptors is a human donor in good health (CMV status not recorded). Some clones in this sample may be carry-over from other donors' samples.

Only one count was recorded for this clonotype. Being one base from a much bigger clone, this may be a read error. This chain links TRBV7-6 with TRBJ1-6, with a possible D match to TRBD1 (5 bases). The V end was cut by 5 bases, the J end by 15 bases, with 26 bases between. The CDR3 consists of 16 residues. Germline V CDR1 and CDR2: SGHVS, FNYEAQ. CDR3 region: CASSRGSGGEDFLLHF. CDR3 in DNA: TGTGCCAGCAGCCGAGGATCGGGGGGGGAAGATTTTCTCCTCCACTTT.

This clonotype showed up many times. The rearrangement uses TRBV7-9 and TRBJ2-3; D ambiguous. This CDR3 has 12 amino acids. V was cut by 4 bases and J by 2 bases, with 4 bases left in between. Germline V gene sequence: CDR1 SEHNR, CDR2 FQNEAQ (reference sequence). This chain's CDR3 is CASSSPTDTQYF. In nucleotides, the CDR3 is TGTGCCAGCAGCTCTCCCACAGATACGCAGTATTTT.

Ten or more counts support this clonotype. This chain joins TRBV27 and TRBJ1-6; 11 bases map to TRBD1. V shed 6 bases and J 10 bases; nucleotides not matched to a gene: 5. CDR1 MNHEY and CDR2 SMNVEV come from the germline V gene (reference sequence). CDR3 length: 14 residues. The CDR3, as DNA: TGTGCCAGCAGCCCCGGGACAGGGGGATCACCCCTCCACTTT. Its protein product is CASSPGTGGSPLHF.

This clonotype showed up just once. Just one base apart from a much larger clone, this may be a read error. J is TRBJ1-2 and V is TRBV7-2; D may be TRBD1 (6 bases). CDR1 and CDR2 from the germline V gene are SGHTA and FQGNSA. V lost 6 bases to trimming and J lost 6 bases, with 20 bases between them. The CDR3 has 15 residues. This CDR3 is CASSSNGGAVNGYTF. CDR3 nucleotides: TGTGCCAGCAGTTCTAACGGGGGCGCTGTCAATGGCTACACCTTC.

The V call is TRBV14, the J call TRBJ2-1; 10 bases match TRBD1. Germline V gene data show CDR1 as SGHDN and CDR2 as FVKESK. With V trimmed by 6 bases and J by 6 bases, 11 bases remained unmatched. The CDR3 sequence is 16 residues long. As DNA, the CDR3 is TGTGCCAGCAGGCTCGCCGGGACAGGGGTCCTCAATGAGCAGTTCTTC. Its protein is CASRLAGTGVLNEQFF.

V is TRBV7-2 and J is TRBJ2-1, with D tentatively TRBD1 (5 bases). Germline V gene data show CDR1 as SGHTA and CDR2 as FQGNSA. The CDR3 totals 16 residues. The germline V and J ends were trimmed by 1 base and 0 bases, with 10 bases remaining between them. CDR3 sequence (DNA): TGTGCCAGCAGCTTAGATGACAGTAGCTCCTACAATGAGCAGTTCTTC. Translated: CASSLDDSSSYNEQFF.

About this clonotype itself: The junction and the germline gene differ at one end; a read error may be behind it. V gene TRBV27 combines with J gene TRBJ2-4; 9 positions match TRBD1. Germline CDR1 reads MNHEY; CDR2 reads SMNVEV (reference sequence). The CDR3 covers 13 residues. The CDR3 nucleotides are TGTACCAGCAGTTGGGACAGGGTTAACATTCAGTACTTC. It specifies CTSSWDRVNIQYF.

This clonotype was recorded at least ten times. The genes are TRBV6-6 and TRBJ2-5; D gene unclear. Germline CDR1 reads MNHNY; CDR2 reads SVGAGI (reference sequence). The CDR3 has 15 residues. Trimming shortened V by 2 bases and J by 1 base, and 11 bases separated the two germline ends. The CDR3 DNA is TGTGCCAGCAGTTACGTGTCCAGTCCCCAAGAGACCCAGTACTTC. It yields the protein CASSYVSSPQETQYF.

This chain links TRBV19 with TRBJ1-1; D unresolved. The CDR3 has 11 amino acids. Between the trimmed V and J ends, which lost 7 bases and 4 bases, there was a span of 7 bases. Per the germline V gene, CDR1 is LNHDA and CDR2 is SQIVND (reference sequence). The CDR3 reads CASTLSTEAFF. CDR3 DNA: TGTGCCAGTACCCTAAGCACTGAAGCTTTCTTT.

This clonotype was detected only a few times. The gene calls are TRBV28 and TRBJ2-7, with a weak D call TRBD1 (5 bases). V shed 5 bases and J shed 2 bases, with 16 bases lying between them. The CDR3 spans 15 residues. Germline values: CDR1 MDHEN, CDR2 SYDVKM. CDR3 bases: TGTGCCAGCAGTCCCACCCTACAGGACGCCTACGAGCAGTACTTC. Translated, it gives CASSPTLQDAYEQYF.

This clonotype was observed at least ten times. The rearrangement uses TRBV28 and TRBJ2-2; 9 bases agree with TRBD1. The CDR3 is 15 amino acids. Trimming cost V 5 bases and J 5 bases; bases outside gene matches: 6. CDR1 and CDR2 from the germline V gene are MDHEN and SYDVKM. The CDR3 DNA reads TGTGCCAGCAGTCGCCGGGACAGGGTAACCGGGGAGCTGTTTTTT. Its translation is CASSRRDRVTGELFF.

The chain links TRBV4-1 to TRBJ2-2; a possible D gene is TRBD1 (5 bases). CDR3 size: 16 residues. Germline V gene lookup returns CDR1 MGHRA and CDR2 YSYEKL. V was pared by 4 bases and J by 3 bases, with 15 bases between. This CDR3 is CASSLHKDNYTGELFF. CDR3 sequence (DNA): TGCGCCAGCAGCCTCCATAAGGACAACTACACCGGGGAGCTGTTTTTT.

The genes are TRBV20-1 and TRBJ2-1, with D perhaps matching TRBD2 (6 bases). The CDR3 spans 14 residues. CDR1 DFQATT and CDR2 SNEGSKA come from the germline V gene (reference sequence). The CDR3 protein is CSYPAGPSYNEQFF. Here the CDR3 DNA reads TGCAGCTACCCAGCGGGCCCGTCCTACAATGAGCAGTTCTTC.

There are many counts of this clonotype. The chain combines TRBV10-3 with TRBJ1-3; 7 bases are a match to TRBD1. The V segment lost 9 bases and the J segment 0 bases; nucleotides outside the gene matches: 11. Looked up from germline, CDR1 is ENHRY and CDR2 is SYGVKD. The CDR3 covers 16 residues. This chain's CDR3 is CAITGEQPSSGNTIYF. The DNA for the CDR3 is TGTGCCATAACAGGGGAGCAGCCGAGCTCTGGAAACACCATATATTTT.

Regarding this clonotype: Being one base from a much bigger clone, this may be a read error. The gene calls are TRBV7-3 and TRBJ1-6; D is possibly TRBD1 (6 bases). CDR3 length: 17 residues. Germline V lookup: CDR1 SGHTA, CDR2 FQGTGA. V lost 2 bases, J lost 8 bases, and 19 bases lay in between. As DNA, the CDR3 is TGTGCCAGCAGCTTATTCCCCGGGGGCACGGGCGATTCACCCCTCCACTTT. Protein sequence: CASSLFPGGTGDSPLHF. The variable domain in full, completed from reference TRBV7-3 and TRBJ1-6, reads GAGVSQTPSNKVTEKGKYVELRCDPISGHTALYWYRQSLGQGPEFLIYFQGTGAADDSGLPNDRFFAVRPEGSVSTLKIQRTERGDSAVYLCASSLFPGGTGDSPLHFGNGTRLTVT.

At least ten counts were recorded for this clonotype. The rearrangement uses TRBV6-5 and TRBJ1-2; no reliable D call. CDR3 length equals 13 residues. Germline V lookup: CDR1 MNHEY, CDR2 SVGAGI. The V end lost 0 bases, the J end lost 3 bases, and 5 bases lay between the germline ends. The CDR3 here is CASSYSSYYGYTF. The CDR3 DNA is TGTGCCAGCAGTTACTCGAGTTACTATGGCTACACCTTC.

Many counts were recorded for this clonotype. The rearrangement joins TRBV7-2 to TRBJ2-1, with D hard to call. This CDR3 is built from 14 residues. The germline CDR1 and CDR2 sequences are SGHTA and FQGNSA. The V gene lost 1 base and the J gene lost 4 bases, with 8 bases spanning the gap. As DNA, the CDR3 is TGTGCCAGCAGCTTAGTTCCAGAGTACAATGAGCAGTTCTTC. Translated, it gives CASSLVPEYNEQFF.

This clonotype was detected only once. A much larger clone lies one base from this, so it may be a read error. This rearrangement joins TRBV7-2 to TRBJ2-5, with D perhaps matching TRBD2 (5 bases). The CDR3 runs 12 residues. CDR1 is SGHTA and CDR2 is FQGNSA in the germline V gene. The CDR3 protein is CASSLEWETRYF. The CDR3 DNA follows: TGTGCCAGCAGCTTAGAATGGGAGACCCGGTACTTC.

The V call is TRBV14, the J call TRBJ1-1; the match to TRBD1 covers 8 bases. The germline V gene has CDR1 SGHDN and CDR2 FVKESK. V dropped 1 base and J dropped 0; count of bases not matched to a gene: 10. CDR3 length: 18 amino acids. DNA for the CDR3: TGTGCCAGCAGCCAAGGCTACAGGGGGTTGGGGATGAACACTGAAGCTTTCTTT. Translation gives CASSQGYRGLGMNTEAFF.

This clonotype was recorded once. The rearrangement links TRBV4-2 to TRBJ2-1, with D perhaps being TRBD1 or TRBD2 (5 bases each). Germline V CDR1 and CDR2: LGHNA, YNFKEQ. The CDR3 consists of 17 residues. V lost 3 bases and J lost 6, with 21 bases in between. The CDR3 nucleotides are TGTGCCAGCAGCCAGGTTGTCCGGGACCAAGGCGGCAATGAGCAGTTCTTC. Translation gives CASSQVVRDQGGNEQFF.